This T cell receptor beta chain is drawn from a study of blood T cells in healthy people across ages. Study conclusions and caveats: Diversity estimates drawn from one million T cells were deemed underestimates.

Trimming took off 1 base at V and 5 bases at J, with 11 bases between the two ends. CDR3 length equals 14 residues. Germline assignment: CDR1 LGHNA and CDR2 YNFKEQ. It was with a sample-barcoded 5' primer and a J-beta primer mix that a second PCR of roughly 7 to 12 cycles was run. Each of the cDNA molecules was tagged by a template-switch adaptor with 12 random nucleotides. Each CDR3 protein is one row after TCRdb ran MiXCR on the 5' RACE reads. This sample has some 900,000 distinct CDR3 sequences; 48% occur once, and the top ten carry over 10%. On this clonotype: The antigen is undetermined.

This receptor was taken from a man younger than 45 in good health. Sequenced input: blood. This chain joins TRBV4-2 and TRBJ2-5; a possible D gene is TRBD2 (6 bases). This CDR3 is CASSQVVGTETQYF. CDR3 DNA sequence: TGTGCCAGCAGCCAAGTAGTGGGGACTGAGACCCAGTACTTC.